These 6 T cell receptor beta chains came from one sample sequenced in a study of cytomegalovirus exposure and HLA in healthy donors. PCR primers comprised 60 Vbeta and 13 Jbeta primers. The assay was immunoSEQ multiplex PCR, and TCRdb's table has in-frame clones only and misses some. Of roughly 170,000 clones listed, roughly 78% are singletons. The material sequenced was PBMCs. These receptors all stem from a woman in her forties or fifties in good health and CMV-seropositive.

CDR3 nucleotide sequence: TGTGCCATCAGTGAGACTGGGACAGGGGAAACTGAAGCTTTCTTT. This encodes CAISETGTGETEAFF. This rearrangement joins TRBV10-3 to TRBJ1-1, with TRBD1 matching 10 bases. CDR3 length equals 15 residues. V shed 2 bases and J 5 bases; nucleotides not matched to a gene: 5. The germline CDR1 and CDR2 sequences are ENHRY and SYGVKD.

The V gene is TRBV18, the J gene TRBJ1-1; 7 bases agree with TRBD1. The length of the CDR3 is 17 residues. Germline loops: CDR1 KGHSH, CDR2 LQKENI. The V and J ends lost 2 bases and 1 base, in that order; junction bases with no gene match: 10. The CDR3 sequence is CASSPRVTGASNTEAFF. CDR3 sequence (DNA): TGTGCCAGCTCACCAAGGGTAACAGGGGCCTCGAACACTGAAGCTTTCTTT.

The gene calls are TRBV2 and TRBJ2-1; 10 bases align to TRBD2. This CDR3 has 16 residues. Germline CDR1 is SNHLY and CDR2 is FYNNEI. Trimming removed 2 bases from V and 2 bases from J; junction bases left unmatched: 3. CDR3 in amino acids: CASSERLAGAYNEQFF. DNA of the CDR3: TGTGCCAGCAGTGAACGGCTAGCGGGGGCCTACAATGAGCAGTTCTTC.

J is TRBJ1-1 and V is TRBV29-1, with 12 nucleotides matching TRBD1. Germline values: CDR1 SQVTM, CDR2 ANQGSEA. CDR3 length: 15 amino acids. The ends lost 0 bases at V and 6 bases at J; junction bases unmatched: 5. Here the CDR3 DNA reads TGCAGCGTTGAAGATCGGGACAGGGGGCACCCTGAAGCTTTCTTT. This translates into CSVEDRDRGHPEAFF.

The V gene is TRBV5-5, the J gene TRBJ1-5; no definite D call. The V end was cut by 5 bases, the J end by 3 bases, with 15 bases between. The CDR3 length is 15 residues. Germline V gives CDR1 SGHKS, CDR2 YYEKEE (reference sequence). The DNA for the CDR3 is TGTGCCAGCAGTTCGGAGCGGGAACCCAATCAGCCCCAGCATTTT. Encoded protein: CASSSEREPNQPQHF.

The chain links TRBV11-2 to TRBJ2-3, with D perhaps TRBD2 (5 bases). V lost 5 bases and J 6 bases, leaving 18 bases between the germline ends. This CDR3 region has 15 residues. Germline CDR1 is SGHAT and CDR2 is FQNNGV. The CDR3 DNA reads TGTGCCAGCAGCCCGATGGGTGCCCGAGGGGATACGCAGTATTTT. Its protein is CASSPMGARGDTQYF.